These 18 T cell receptor beta chains share one sample of origin, sequenced in a study of blood T cell repertoires in COVID-19. The method was immunoSEQ multiplex PCR; TCRdb's version includes in-frame clones alone and lacks a portion of them. The sample has about 140,000 clones; over 80% are singletons. Specimen: peripheral blood. These receptors all stem from a man in his 60s with active or convalescent COVID-19.

The V and J genes are TRBV7-9 and TRBJ2-1; TRBD2 might be the D (7 bases). This CDR3 is 16 amino acids long. CDR1 is SEHNR and CDR2 is FQNEAQ in the germline V gene (reference sequence). Trimming cost V 5 bases and J 7 bases, with 21 bases left between them. The CDR3 loop is CASSELRTRGINEQFF. CDR3 nucleotides: TGTGCCAGCAGCGAACTAAGGACTAGGGGGATAAATGAGCAGTTCTTC.

V is TRBV7-9 and J is TRBJ1-5; 7 bases are shared with TRBD1. J lost 7 bases, V lost 5 bases, and 8 bases had no gene match. CDR3 length equals 14 residues. CDR1 and CDR2 (germline): SEHNR, FQNEAQ (reference sequence). CDR3 sequence (DNA): TGTGCCAGCAGCCCTGAGGGGGCGCGACAGCCCCAGCATTTT. This codes for CASSPEGARQPQHF.

The V and J genes are TRBV15 and TRBJ2-7; D not certain. Germline CDR1 reads LNHNV; CDR2 reads YYDKDF (reference sequence). This CDR3 contains 12 residues. V was pared by 0 bases and J by 12 bases, with 12 bases between. The CDR3 reads CATSRDATRRYF. DNA of the CDR3: TGTGCCACCAGCAGAGATGCCACCCGCAGGTACTTC.

V is TRBV10-1 and J is TRBJ2-1, with 9 bases identical to TRBD1. Trimming took 6 bases from V and 6 from J; bases not matched to a gene: 3. The CDR3 contains 13 residues. Looked up from germline, CDR1 is WNHNN and CDR2 is SYGVQD (reference sequence). The DNA for the CDR3 is TGCGCCAGCAGGATGACAGGGGGCAATGAGCAGTTCTTC. It yields the protein CASRMTGGNEQFF.

V gene TRBV9 combines with J gene TRBJ2-1, with 9 bases identical to TRBD2. Germline CDR1 SGDLS, CDR2 YYNGEE. The CDR3 is 12 amino acids. V was clipped by 2 bases and J by 15 bases; unmatched bases: 6. The CDR3 sequence is CASSVTSGRLFF. DNA for the CDR3: TGTGCCAGCAGCGTCACGAGCGGGAGGTTGTTCTTC.

The chain joins TRBV18 to TRBJ1-2, with D possibly TRBD1 on 5 matching bases. The CDR3 runs to 15 residues. CDR1 and CDR2 from the germline V gene are KGHSH and LQKENI. V lost 2 bases, J lost 6 bases, and 16 bases lay in between. DNA of the CDR3: TGTGCCAGCTCACCAGATAACCCCTGGGGGGATGGCTACACCTTC. Protein sequence: CASSPDNPWGDGYTF.

V usage is TRBV4-1 and J usage is TRBJ2-5; D may be TRBD2 (6 bases). The CDR3 length is 14 residues. With 3 bases removed from V and 5 bases from J, the gap between germline ends came to 13 bases. CDR1 MGHRA and CDR2 YSYEKL come from the germline V gene. CDR3: CASSQSGDLETQYF. DNA of the CDR3: TGCGCCAGCAGCCAGTCGGGAGACTTGGAGACCCAGTACTTC.

The gene calls are TRBV7-3 and TRBJ1-5, with a possible D match to TRBD1 (5 bases). V lost 2 bases and J lost 5, with 7 bases in between. There are 13 residues in the CDR3. The germline CDR1 and CDR2 sequences are SGHTA and FQGTGA. The CDR3 sequence: CASSLSRDQPQHF. The CDR3 DNA is TGTGCCAGCAGCTTATCCAGGGATCAGCCCCAGCATTTT.

The V call is TRBV6-4, the J call TRBJ1-1; no definite D call. V lost 2 bases, J lost 1 base, and 8 bases lay in between. Germline CDR1 reads MRHNA; CDR2 reads SNTAGT. The CDR3 runs 14 residues. Here the CDR3 DNA reads TGTGCCAGCAGTGACGAGGTTGCGAACACTGAAGCTTTCTTT. It is translated as CASSDEVANTEAFF.

The chain employs TRBV28 and TRBJ2-7, with a weak D call TRBD1 (5 bases). The V gene's germline CDR1 is MDHEN and CDR2 SYDVKM. The CDR3 is 13 residues long. Trimming stripped 3 bases from V and 2 bases from J, with 8 bases between. CDR3 coding DNA: TGTGCCAGCAGTTTTGGGGCAGCCTACGAGCAGTACTTC. It codes for CASSFGAAYEQYF.

CDR3 nucleotide sequence: TGTGCCAGCACCCTCGGGGGAAACACTGAAGCTTTCTTT. Translating gives CASTLGGNTEAFF. The rearrangement uses TRBV6-1 and TRBJ1-1, with a possible D match to TRBD1 (5 bases). Germline CDR1 is MNHNS and CDR2 is SASEGT. V was cut by 7 bases and J by 2 bases, with 11 bases left in between. The CDR3 consists of 13 residues.

This clone was seen only a few times. The chain couples TRBV27 to TRBJ2-7; D might be TRBD2 (6 bases). Germline V CDR1 and CDR2: MNHEY, SMNVEV (reference sequence). V dropped 5 bases and J dropped 0 bases, with 8 bases sitting between them. The CDR3 is made up of 13 amino acids. DNA for the CDR3: TGTGCCAGCAGTAGAGCGGGCTCCTACGAGCAGTACTTC. Its protein product is CASSRAGSYEQYF.

The chain links TRBV9 to TRBJ1-1; D is perhaps TRBD1 (6 bases). The CDR3 is 14 amino acids. The V and J ends lost 5 bases and 1 base respectively, with 12 bases between them. The germline gives CDR1 SGDLS, CDR2 YYNGEE. The CDR3 DNA is TGTGCCAGCAGAGACTACAGGGAGAACACTGAAGCTTTCTTT. Protein: CASRDYRENTEAFF.

V is TRBV29-1 and J is TRBJ2-3; possible D gene TRBD1, 5 bases. The length of the CDR3 is 11 residues. V was cut by 7 bases and J by 5 bases, with 10 bases left in between. CDR1 SQVTM and CDR2 ANQGSEA come from the germline V gene. CDR3: CSEVQVDTQYF. The CDR3 nucleotides read TGCAGCGAGGTACAGGTAGATACGCAGTATTTT.

This clone has just one count. The chain recombines TRBV29-1 with TRBJ1-5, with 10 bases identical to TRBD1. The CDR3 is 12 residues long. The V gene end was trimmed by 4 bases and the J gene end by 6 bases; junction bases not matched to a gene: 0. The germline CDR1 and CDR2 sequences are SQVTM and ANQGSEA. In nucleotides, the CDR3 is TGCAGCGTTGGGACAGGGGGTCAGCCCCAGCATTTT. It codes for CSVGTGGQPQHF.

The rearrangement joins TRBV9 to TRBJ2-7, with TRBD2 matching 11 bases. V lost 4 bases to trimming and J lost 2 bases; unmatched junction nucleotides: 8. Looked up from germline, CDR1 is SGDLS and CDR2 is YYNGEE. This CDR3 contains 16 residues. CDR3 loop: CASSPRLAGTTYEQYF. The CDR3 nucleotides read TGTGCCAGCAGCCCAAGACTAGCGGGGACAACCTACGAGCAGTACTTC.

This clone has more than one count but fewer than ten. This chain joins TRBV14 and TRBJ2-7, with 11 bases that match TRBD2. Germline V gene data show CDR1 as SGHDN and CDR2 as FVKESK. The ends lost 6 bases at V and 3 bases at J; junction bases unmatched: 10. The CDR3 is made up of 16 amino acids. The CDR3 protein is CASSPRVTSGSYEQYF. The DNA for the CDR3 is TGTGCCAGCAGTCCAAGAGTTACTAGCGGGAGCTACGAGCAGTACTTC.

The sample holds one count of this clone. V is TRBV28 and J is TRBJ1-4; 8 bases match TRBD1. The CDR3 runs to 17 residues. J lost 2 bases, V lost 5 bases, and 10 bases had no gene match. The germline V gene has CDR1 MDHEN and CDR2 SYDVKM. The CDR3 coding sequence is TGTGCCAGCAGTACTTCTTGGACAGGGACGACTAATGAAAAACTGTTTTTT. It yields the protein CASSTSWTGTTNEKLFF.